This passage covers 21 T cell receptor beta chains from one sample sequenced in a study of shared clonotypes between healthy human individuals. Terminally differentiated effector memory CD45RA+ cells were excluded from the naive CD8 cells, which were CD45RO-negative and positively selected for CCR7. Produced via immunoSEQ multiplex PCR; TCRdb's table is partial and in-frame only. In the table there are around 1,900,000 clones, around 93% of which are singletons. The sample comprised naive CD8+ T cells from PBMCs. The receptors shown here come from a man between 18 and 35 years old in good health. Some clones in this sample may be carry-over from other donors' samples.

This sequence joins TRBV29-1 and TRBJ2-5; 7 nucleotides align to TRBD2. Matching the DNA end better, TRBJ2-7 makes the J call doubtful. Germline V gene sequence: CDR1 SQVTM, CDR2 ANQGSEA. The CDR3 loop spans 13 amino acids. DNA of the CDR3: TGCAGCGTGGAGGTGGCGGGAGCATACGAGCAGTACTTC. Amino acid sequence: CSVEVAGAYEQYF.

The chain recombines TRBV7-3 with TRBJ2-2; D might be TRBD2 (5 bases). Trimming removed 5 bases from V and 2 bases from J, with 21 bases in between. The CDR3 is made up of 18 amino acids. Germline V gives CDR1 SGHTA, CDR2 FQGTGA. CDR3 nucleotide sequence: TGTGCCAGCAGCCCAAAACTAGGCCTCCGGGATAACACCGGGGAGCTGTTTTTT. This encodes CASSPKLGLRDNTGELFF.

The V call is TRBV12-2, the J call TRBJ2-3; the listed D gene, TRBD2, was not tested against the DNA. TRBV12-2 is given as a pseudogene. This CDR3 is 14 amino acids long. This CDR3 is CASRDRDFLNTQYF. CDR3 DNA: TGTGCAAGTCGCGACCGGGACTTTCTGAATACGCAGTATTTT.

V is TRBV7-3 and J is TRBJ1-1; D gene unclear. There are 13 residues in the CDR3. Deletions cut 5 bases from V and 2 bases from J, with 9 bases between. Germline CDR1 is SGHTA and CDR2 is FQGTGA. CDR3 amino acids: CASSPKPNTEAFF. The CDR3 region has the DNA TGTGCCAGCAGCCCCAAACCTAACACTGAAGCTTTCTTT.

The CDR3 DNA reads TGTGCCAGCAGCTTAGGACTAGCGAATAGTAATACGCAGTATTTT. Amino acid sequence: CASSLGLANSNTQYF. This chain uses TRBV5-4 with TRBJ2-3; 9 bases match TRBD2. The V segment lost 2 bases and the J segment 7 bases; nucleotides outside the gene matches: 8. The germline V gene has CDR1 SGHNT and CDR2 YYREEE (reference sequence). The CDR3 is 15 residues long.

The chain combines TRBV29-1 with TRBJ2-4; weak D call: TRBD1 (5 bases). The V gene lost 2 bases and the J gene lost 7 bases, with 9 bases spanning the gap. Germline CDR1 SQVTM, CDR2 ANQGSEA. The CDR3 runs to 12 residues. Here the CDR3 reads CSVEPQGNIQYF. In DNA, the CDR3 is TGCAGCGTTGAACCGCAGGGCAACATTCAGTACTTC.

The genes are TRBV7-9 and TRBJ2-1, with 7 bases matching TRBD2. CDR1 SEHNR and CDR2 FQNEAQ come from the germline V gene (reference sequence). The CDR3 has 13 residues. Unmatched junction bases numbered 3, after V lost 6 bases and J lost 4 bases. The CDR3, as DNA: TGTGCCAGCAGAGCGGGGCTGTACAATGAGCAGTTCTTC. Translating it yields CASRAGLYNEQFF.

The chain couples TRBV7-9 to TRBJ2-1; D possibly corresponds to TRBD2 (6 bases). CDR3 length: 16 amino acids. Per the germline V gene, CDR1 is SEHNR and CDR2 is FQNEAQ (reference sequence). The V and J ends lost 5 bases and 0 bases respectively, with 14 bases between them. CDR3 amino acids: CASSHRRGTSYNEQFF. Here the CDR3 DNA reads TGTGCCAGCAGCCACCGGCGCGGGACCTCCTACAATGAGCAGTTCTTC.

The CDR3 DNA follows: TGTGCCAGTGCCCTGGGGCAGGGGGCGCGTAGGACCGGGGAGCTGTTTTTT. Amino acid sequence: CASALGQGARRTGELFF. The J gene is TRBJ2-2, the V gene TRBV19, with 8 positions matching TRBD1. Germline-derived CDR1 and CDR2 are LNHDA and SQIVND (reference sequence). The CDR3 covers 17 residues. The ends lost 8 bases at V and 5 bases at J; junction bases unmatched: 16.

This rearrangement joins TRBV5-8 to TRBJ1-2; possible D gene TRBD1, 5 bases. Trimming shortened V by 0 bases and J by 5 bases, and 11 bases separated the two germline ends. Germline V gives CDR1 SGHTS, CDR2 YDEGEE. This CDR3 region has 14 residues. The CDR3 bases are TGTGCCAGCAGCTTGGTCGAGGGGCTGTATGGCTACACCTTC. Residues: CASSLVEGLYGYTF.

In this sample, this clone turned up once. The genes are TRBV6-5 and TRBJ1-1; no clear D. This CDR3 has 14 amino acids. V shed 6 bases and J shed 0 bases, with 11 bases lying between them. The germline CDR1 and CDR2 sequences are MNHEY and SVGAGI. The CDR3 region is CASSLRTVNTEAFF. CDR3 DNA: TGTGCCAGCAGCCTCCGCACGGTGAACACTGAAGCTTTCTTT.

The chain combines TRBV29-1 with TRBJ1-1; D gene ambiguous. This CDR3 region has 14 residues. The V gene lost 5 bases and the J gene lost 4 bases, with 17 bases spanning the gap. Per the germline V gene, CDR1 is SQVTM and CDR2 is ANQGSEA. CDR3 coding DNA: TGCAGCGTTCCGGTAGGAGGAAGTAGCACTGAAGCTTTCTTT. This codes for CSVPVGGSSTEAFF. Complete variable domain (other parts from reference TRBV29-1 and TRBJ1-1): SAVISQKPSRDICQRGTSLTIQCQVDSQVTMMFWYRQQPGQSLTLIATANQGSEATYESGFVIDKFPISRPNLTFSTLTVSNMSPEDSSIYLCSVPVGGSSTEAFFGQGTRLTVV.

This clone has just one count. V is TRBV5-1 and J is TRBJ2-3; D call uncertain. CDR1 is SGHRS and CDR2 is YFSETQ in the germline V gene. There are 11 residues in the CDR3. Trimming took 7 bases from V and 4 from J, leaving 7 bases between them. This CDR3 is CASGVSDTQYF. CDR3 nucleotides: TGCGCCAGCGGGGTGTCAGATACGCAGTATTTT.

The chain employs TRBV19 and TRBJ2-3; 7 bases line up with TRBD2. After removal of 3 bases from V and 1 base from J, the junction contained 4 bases not matched to a gene. Germline V gene sequence: CDR1 LNHDA, CDR2 SQIVND (reference sequence). The length of the CDR3 is 15 residues. In DNA form, the CDR3 reads TGTGCCAGTAGTATCGGGAGCGGGGGCACAGATACGCAGTATTTT. Residues: CASSIGSGGTDTQYF.

This clone showed up just once. V and J are TRBV6-5 and TRBJ1-2; no definite D call. Germline V lookup: CDR1 MNHEY, CDR2 SVGAGI. Trimming pared 2 bases from V and 2 bases from J, leaving 6 bases between. The CDR3 is 13 residues long. DNA of the CDR3: TGTGCCAGCAGTTACACGCCAAACTATGGCTACACCTTC. As protein: CASSYTPNYGYTF.

Points on this clone: Other nucleotide sequences from this sample produce the same CDR3. The chain joins TRBV7-9 to TRBJ2-1; tentative D call: TRBD2 (7 bases). Trimming took 11 bases from V and 4 from J, leaving 18 bases between them. Germline V lookup: CDR1 SEHNR, CDR2 FQNEAQ (reference sequence). CDR3 length equals 14 residues. The CDR3 is CASSLGGLYNEQFF. The CDR3 DNA sequence: TGTGCCTCCTCCCTCGGGGGGCTTTACAATGAGCAGTTCTTC.

This clone was seen once. CDR3 sequence reads: CASSQEEGRREQYF. CDR3 bases: TGCGCCAGCAGCCAAGAGGAGGGTAGGCGAGAGCAGTACTTC. This chain links TRBV4-1 with TRBJ2-7; weak D call: TRBD2 (6 bases). The CDR3 consists of 14 residues. Trimming shortened V by 0 bases and J by 7 bases, and 13 bases separated the two germline ends. Germline V lookup: CDR1 MGHRA, CDR2 YSYEKL.

The rearrangement uses TRBV5-1 and TRBJ2-1; D uncertain. The CDR3 runs to 15 residues. Germline lookup yields CDR1 SGHRS and CDR2 YFSETQ. The germline V and J ends were trimmed by 5 bases and 4 bases, with 16 bases remaining between them. The CDR3 sequence is CASSPRLTYYNEQFF. The DNA for the CDR3 is TGCGCCAGCAGTCCTCGCCTGACTTATTACAATGAGCAGTTCTTC.

CDR3 nucleotides: TGTGCCTGGAGTAAGCGGGAGTTGAATACGCAGTATTTT. Translated: CAWSKRELNTQYF. This sequence joins TRBV30 and TRBJ2-3, with 8 nucleotides matching TRBD2. The germline gives CDR1 GTSNPN, CDR2 SVGIG (reference sequence). V lost 2 bases to trimming and J lost 7 bases; unmatched junction nucleotides: 5. The CDR3 totals 13 residues.

This clone was found once. This chain joins TRBV19 and TRBJ1-2; 7 positions agree with TRBD1. CDR3 length: 15 residues. V was clipped by 5 bases and J by 8 bases; unmatched bases: 14. Germline loops: CDR1 LNHDA, CDR2 SQIVND (reference sequence). The CDR3 here is CASSPDRTGQGGYTF. The CDR3 DNA follows: TGTGCCAGTAGTCCAGACCGGACAGGTCAGGGGGGCTACACCTTC.

The genes are TRBV6-1 and TRBJ1-5, with 10 bases fitting TRBD1. V lost 5 bases, J lost 7 bases, and 8 bases stayed unmatched. This CDR3 contains 15 residues. CDR1 and CDR2 from the germline V gene are MNHNS and SASEGT. The CDR3 region is CASSHRDRGYQPQHF. DNA of the CDR3: TGTGCCAGCAGTCACCGGGACAGGGGTTACCAGCCCCAGCATTTT.